This record looks at one TCR beta chain sequence and its context. There is no known antigen for this receptor. No base qualities exist here, and no much larger clone lies one base off it. The data are from a study of PD-1 blockade in mismatch repair-deficient tumors (dated by TCRdb to 2016 to 2017). Context from the whole study: Between late 2013 and 2016, the trial enrolled 75 to 95 consecutive patients with approximately 12 types of mismatch repair-deficient cancer, all of whom had received prior treatment and were progressing. Deep sequencing of TCR CDR3 regions was used to track tumor-associated T cell clones in peripheral blood of patients responding to PD-1 blockade.

The CDR3 runs 17 amino acids, cysteine and phenylalanine included. The entry retains the CDR3 DNA only, 51 bases that are in frame from base 1. In the germline V gene (reference sequence), CDR1 corresponds to LNHDA and CDR2 to SQIVND. The germline V end is reduced by 6 bases and the J end by 1 base; junction bases left unmatched: 10. Library creation used the immunoSEQ multiplex PCR assay. In its TCRdb copy, this immuneACCESS table keeps in-frame sequences only and misses some clones. Where compared with another copy, unresolved V genes explain less than half of these, and the others have no known cause. This sample has 85,000 to 130,000 clones in its table, and 82% of those were observed once. Jointly, the top ten make up around 6.6% of the sample. For each enrolled patient, mismatch repair deficiency was established using either polymerase chain reaction or immunohistochemistry. TCR sequencing was performed for a few patients who responded to pembrolizumab therapy. Pembrolizumab PD-1 blockade was prospectively tested in advanced mismatch repair-deficient cancers, regardless of tissue of origin, in the phase II trial. Peripheral blood T cell samples were serially collected before and at multiple times after PD-1 blockade was started. The timing of each blood sample was reported as weeks after the first dose of pembrolizumab.

Broad study findings and their caveats: Tumor-resident clones, often undetectable in blood before treatment, expanded rapidly after pembrolizumab and then contracted, generally before radiologic responses.

The material sequenced was peripheral blood, taken around 8 months after starting pembrolizumab. The chain uses TRBV19 and TRBJ2-2; 8 bases in the middle match TRBD1. The source is an adult with mismatch repair-deficient cancer. The CDR3 region reads CASSLQRQGWNTGELFF. The DNA is TGTGCCAGTAGCTTACAGAGACAGGGGTGGAACACCGGGGAGCTGTTTTTT.